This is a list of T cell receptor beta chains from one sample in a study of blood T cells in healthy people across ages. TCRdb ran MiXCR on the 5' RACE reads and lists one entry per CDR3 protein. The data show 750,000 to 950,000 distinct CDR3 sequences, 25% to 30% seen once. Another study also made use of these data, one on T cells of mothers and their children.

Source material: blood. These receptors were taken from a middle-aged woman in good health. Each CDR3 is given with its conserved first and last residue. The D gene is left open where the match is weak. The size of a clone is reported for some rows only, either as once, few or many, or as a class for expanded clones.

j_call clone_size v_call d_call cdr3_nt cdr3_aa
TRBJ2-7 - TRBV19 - TGTGCCAGTAGTCCAAAACGCAGGGGCTTTGTCTACGAGCAGTACTTC CASSPKRRGFVYEQYF
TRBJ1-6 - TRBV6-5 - TGTGCCAGCAGTTATTCCGTTTTGGCGTCGGCAGGGAATTCACCCCTCCACTTT CASSYSVLASAGNSPLHF
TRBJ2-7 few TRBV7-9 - TGTGCCAGCAGCTCGGAGGACGTCAGGACCTACGAGCAGTACTTC CASSSEDVRTYEQYF
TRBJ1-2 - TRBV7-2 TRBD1 TGTGCCAGCAGCTCATCCCTGGGACAGAACTATGGCTACACCTTC CASSSSLGQNYGYTF
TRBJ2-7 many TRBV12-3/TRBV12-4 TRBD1 TGTGCCAGCAGTCGGACAGGGGGAAGTGGAGAGCAGTACTTC CASSRTGGSGEQYF
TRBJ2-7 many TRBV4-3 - TGCGCCAGCAGCCAAGATCCGGAAGGGGTCTACGAGCAGTACTTC CASSQDPEGVYEQYF
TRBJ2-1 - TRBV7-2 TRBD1 TGTGCCAGCAGCTTTCTGACAGGGGGCTGGTACAATGAGCAGTTCTTC CASSFLTGGWYNEQFF
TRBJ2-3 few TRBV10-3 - TGTGCCATCGGGGGAGAAATCACAGATACGCAGTATTTT CAIGGEITDTQYF
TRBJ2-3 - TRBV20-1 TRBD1 TGCAGTGCCCGGAATCCGGGACAGGGAAGCACAGATACGCAGTATTTT CSARNPGQGSTDTQYF
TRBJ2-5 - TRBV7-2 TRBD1 TGTGCCAGCGGCTCGGGACAGGGGTCCCTCGTGGAGCAGTACTTC CASGSGQGSLVEQYF
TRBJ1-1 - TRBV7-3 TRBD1 TGTGCCAGCAGCTTAGGGACAGGAACCACTGAAGCTTTCTTT CASSLGTGTTEAFF
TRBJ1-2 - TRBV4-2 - TGTGCCAGCAGCCAAGAATTAGGGGACTATGGCTACACCTTC CASSQELGDYGYTF
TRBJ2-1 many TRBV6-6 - TGTGCCAGCAGTTACAGTCTAACTGGGTTGAGCTCCTACAATGAGCAGTTCTTC CASSYSLTGLSSYNEQFF
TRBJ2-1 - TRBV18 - TGTGCCAGCTCACCCACACTGGGGACGAGAAATGAGCAGTTCTTC CASSPTLGTRNEQFF
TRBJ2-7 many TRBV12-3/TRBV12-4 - TGTGCCAGCAGTTTAATACAGAGGGGAATAGGTTCTTCCTACGAGCAGTACTTC CASSLIQRGIGSSYEQYF
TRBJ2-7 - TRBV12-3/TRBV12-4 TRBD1 TGTGCCAGCGGACAGGGGGTGACCTACGAGCAGTACTTC CASGQGVTYEQYF
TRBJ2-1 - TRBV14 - TGTGCCAGCAGCCAAGTTCTTAGTAAGGTCCTTAGCTCCTACAATGAGCAGTTCTTC CASSQVLSKVLSSYNEQFF
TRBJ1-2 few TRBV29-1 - TGCAGCGTGACCGGGACGGTTAACCATGGCTACACCTTC CSVTGTVNHGYTF
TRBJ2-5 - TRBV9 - TGTGCCAGCAGCGTAGGGCGGGGATGGCAGGTCCCAGAGACCCAGTACTTC CASSVGRGWQVPETQYF
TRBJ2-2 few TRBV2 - TGTGCCACCTGGAAAGGGACCACCGGGGAGCTGTTTTTT CATWKGTTGELFF
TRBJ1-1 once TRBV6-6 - TGTGCCAGCAGTTACCGGGAGGGGAACACTGAAGCTTTCTTT CASSYREGNTEAFF
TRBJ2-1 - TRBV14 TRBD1 TGTGCCAGCAGCCCAGGGGGCTTGGTCTACAATGAGCAGTTCTTC CASSPGGLVYNEQFF
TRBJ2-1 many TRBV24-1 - TGTGCCACCAGTGTTTTGGGGCCCGGGATTGACAATGAGCAGTTCTTC CATSVLGPGIDNEQFF
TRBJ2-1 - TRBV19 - TGTGCCAGTAGTATTACGGACACCTACAATGAGCAGTTCTTC CASSITDTYNEQFF
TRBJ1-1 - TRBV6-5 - TGTGCCAGCAGTTACCCAGGGGCATACACTGAAGCTTTCTTT CASSYPGAYTEAFF
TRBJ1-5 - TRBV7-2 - TGTGCCAGCAGCAGAGAGGGGGGGGTTAATCAGCCCCAGCATTTT CASSREGGVNQPQHF
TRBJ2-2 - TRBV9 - TGTGCCAGCAGCGCCCGGTCGGGAAACACCGGGGAGCTGTTTTTT CASSARSGNTGELFF
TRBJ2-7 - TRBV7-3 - TGTGCCAGCAGCCGCGGGGCGACCTACGAGCAGTACTTC CASSRGATYEQYF
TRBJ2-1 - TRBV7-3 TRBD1 TGTGCCAGCAGCCAAAGCCGCCTTCGGGACAGGGGTGCCAATGAGAAGTTCTTC CASSQSRLRDRGANEKFF
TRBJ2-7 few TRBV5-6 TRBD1 TGTGCCAGCAGCCGCGGACAGGGTCCCCACGAGCAGTACTTC CASSRGQGPHEQYF
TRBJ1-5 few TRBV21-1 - TGTGCCAGCAGTACAGGGTATCAGCCCCAGCATTTT CASSTGYQPQHF
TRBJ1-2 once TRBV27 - TGTGCCACCCGGGGTGAAACTTCCAATGGCTACACCTTC CATRGETSNGYTF
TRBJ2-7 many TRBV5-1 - TGCGCCAGCAGCCAGGGATCCTACTCCTACGAGCAGTACTTC CASSQGSYSYEQYF
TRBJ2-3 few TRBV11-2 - TGTGCCAGCAGCTTGAGGGGTTGGACTAGCACAGATACGCAGTATTTT CASSLRGWTSTDTQYF
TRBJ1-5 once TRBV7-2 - TGTGCCAGCAGCTTAGCGTCCCATAGCAATCAGCCCCAGCATTTT CASSLASHSNQPQHF
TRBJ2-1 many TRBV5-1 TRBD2 TGCGCCAGCTCAACTACTAGCGGGGCCCCGGGAAATGAGCAGTTCTTC CASSTTSGAPGNEQFF
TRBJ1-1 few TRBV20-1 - TGCAGTGCTAGGGTCATAGGAGGCACTGAAGCTTTCTTT CSARVIGGTEAFF
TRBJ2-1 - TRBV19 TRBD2 TGTGCCAGTACCATAGCGGGGTACTCCTACAATGAGCAGTTCTTC CASTIAGYSYNEQFF
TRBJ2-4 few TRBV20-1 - TGCAGTGCTAGAGACAGGGGGGCCTACAATGAGCAGTACTTC CSARDRGAYNEQYF
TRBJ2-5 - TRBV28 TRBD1 TGTGCCAGCAGTAGATGGAGGGCGGCGACAGGGGAGGAGACCCAGTACTTC CASSRWRAATGEETQYF
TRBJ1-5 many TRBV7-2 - TGTGCCAGCAGCTTTAGGGGAGGTAACAATCAGCCCCAGCATTTT CASSFRGGNNQPQHF
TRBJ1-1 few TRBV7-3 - TGTGCCAGCAGCTTCAGGGGAAGTTCGACTGAAGCTTTCTTT CASSFRGSSTEAFF
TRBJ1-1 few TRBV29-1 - TGCAGCGTGGGGGGACGGCCGGTTGAAGCTTTCTTT CSVGGRPVEAFF
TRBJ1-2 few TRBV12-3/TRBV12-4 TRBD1 TGTGCCAGCAGTTTATTGCTTAGGAACAGGGGGCAAAACTATGGCTACACCTTC CASSLLLRNRGQNYGYTF
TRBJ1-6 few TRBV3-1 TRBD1 TGTGCCAGCAGCACTCGCTGGACAGGGGGCGATTCACCCCTCCACTTT CASSTRWTGGDSPLHF
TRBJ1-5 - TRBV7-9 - TGTACCAGCAGCTCAATGCGAGGAAATAGCAATCAGCCCCAGCATTTT CTSSSMRGNSNQPQHF
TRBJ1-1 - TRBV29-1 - TGCAGCGTTGAGGTTACCACTGAAGCTTTCTTT CSVEVTTEAFF
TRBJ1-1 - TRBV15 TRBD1 TGTGCCACCAGCAGATACCGGGACAGGGCAATGAACACTGAAGCTTTCTTT CATSRYRDRAMNTEAFF
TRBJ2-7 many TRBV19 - TGTGCCAGTAGTCTATGGACAGACTCCTACGAGCAGTACTTC CASSLWTDSYEQYF
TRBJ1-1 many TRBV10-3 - TGTGCCACCACGGTCGGGGGGTCCGAGAACACTGAAGCTTTCTTT CATTVGGSENTEAFF
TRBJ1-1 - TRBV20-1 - TGCAGTGCGCGGCGGGGGGGGCCGGAGACTGAAGCTTTCTTT CSARRGGPETEAFF
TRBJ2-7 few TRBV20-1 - TGCAGTGCTAGCGCAGGTAGTTTGCCCTACGAGCAGTACTTC CSASAGSLPYEQYF